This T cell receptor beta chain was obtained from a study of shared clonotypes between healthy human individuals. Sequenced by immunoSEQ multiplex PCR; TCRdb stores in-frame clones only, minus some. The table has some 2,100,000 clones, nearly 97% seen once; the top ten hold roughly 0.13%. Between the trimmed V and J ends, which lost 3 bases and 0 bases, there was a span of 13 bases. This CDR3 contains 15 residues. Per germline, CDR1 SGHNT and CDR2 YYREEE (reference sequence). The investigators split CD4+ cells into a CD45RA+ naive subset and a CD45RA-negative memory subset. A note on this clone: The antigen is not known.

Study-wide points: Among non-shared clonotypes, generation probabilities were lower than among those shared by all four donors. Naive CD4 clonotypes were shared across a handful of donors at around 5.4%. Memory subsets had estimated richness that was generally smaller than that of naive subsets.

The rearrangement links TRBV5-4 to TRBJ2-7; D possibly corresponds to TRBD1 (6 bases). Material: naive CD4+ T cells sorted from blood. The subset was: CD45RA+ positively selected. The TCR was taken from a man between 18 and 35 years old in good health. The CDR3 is CASSSPGQSSYEQYF. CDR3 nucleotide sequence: TGTGCCAGCAGCTCCCCCGGACAGAGCTCCTACGAGCAGTACTTC.